Only a few counts were recorded for the clone carrying this T cell receptor beta chain. Its antigen is as yet unknown. The sample originates from a study of T cell repertoires in cytomegalovirus infection. At the level of the study: Public signatures in TCR beta pointed to CMV infection and matching HLA type. Study findings and constraints: Predominance within the ex vivo response was attributable to HLA-C-restricted CMV-specific TCR beta clonotypes.

Each CDR3 protein gets one entry after TCRdb re-called the reads with MiXCR. This table holds about 260,000 distinct CDR3 sequences, roughly 13% found once. CDR3 length: 12 amino acids. Germline CDR1 is SQVTM and CDR2 is ANQGSEA. V lost 0 bases and J lost 3, with 6 bases in between. The sequenced sample was PBMCs. The chain couples TRBV29-1 to TRBJ2-7; a weak D match, TRBD2 (5 bases). The sequence came from a human donor in good health (CMV status not recorded). Some clones in this sample may be carry-over from other donors' samples. CDR3 DNA sequence: TGCAGCGTTGAAGACGGGGACTACGAGCAGTACTTC. This translates into CSVEDGDYEQYF.